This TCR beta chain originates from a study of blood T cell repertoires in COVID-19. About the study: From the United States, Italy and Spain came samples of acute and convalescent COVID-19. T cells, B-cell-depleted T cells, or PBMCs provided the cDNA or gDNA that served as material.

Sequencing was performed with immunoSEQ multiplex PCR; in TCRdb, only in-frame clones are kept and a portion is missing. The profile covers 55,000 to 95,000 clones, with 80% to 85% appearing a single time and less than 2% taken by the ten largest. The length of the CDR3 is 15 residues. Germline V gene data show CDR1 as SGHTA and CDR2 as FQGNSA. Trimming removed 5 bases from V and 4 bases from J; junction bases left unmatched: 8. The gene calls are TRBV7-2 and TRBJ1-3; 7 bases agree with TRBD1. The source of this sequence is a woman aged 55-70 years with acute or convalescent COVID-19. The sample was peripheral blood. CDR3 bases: TGTGCCAGCAGCCCAACAGGGGCGCGGGGAAACACCATATATTTT. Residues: CASSPTGARGNTIYF.